Below, 20 T cell receptor beta chains from the same sample are listed, as sequenced in a study of cytomegalovirus exposure and HLA in healthy donors. The PCR ran on 60 Vbeta and 13 Jbeta primers. Assay: immunoSEQ multiplex PCR; the TCRdb copy retains only in-frame clones and omits some. The data show approximately 140,000 clones, with roughly 84% seen just once and roughly 2.7% held by the top ten. Material: PBMCs. The receptors here all came from a middle-aged man in good health and CMV-seronegative.

The V gene is TRBV2, the J gene TRBJ1-2; D is unclear. This CDR3 contains 15 residues. Trimming cost V 3 bases and J 4 bases, with 15 bases left between them. Germline CDR1 reads SNHLY; CDR2 reads FYNNEI. The chain's CDR3 is CASSEIVWRSYGYTF. CDR3 nucleotides: TGTGCCAGCAGTGAGATAGTGTGGCGGTCCTATGGCTACACCTTC.

This sequence joins TRBV29-1 and TRBJ1-4; D is unresolved. This CDR3 region has 13 residues. The V end was cut by 7 bases, the J end by 8 bases, with 17 bases between. CDR1 is SQVTM and CDR2 is ANQGSEA in the germline V gene. Here the CDR3 reads CSAPWKLEEKLFF. CDR3 DNA sequence: TGCAGCGCCCCCTGGAAACTGGAGGAAAAACTGTTTTTT.

This clone was seen only once. This chain connects TRBV29-1 to TRBJ2-7, with TRBD1 identical over 9 bases. V lost 4 bases, J lost 5 bases, and 9 bases stayed unmatched. The CDR3 sequence is 14 residues long. Germline V CDR1 and CDR2: SQVTM, ANQGSEA. DNA for the CDR3: TGCAGCGTTGTACCGGGGGACAGGGCCGACGAGCAGTACTTC. It encodes CSVVPGDRADEQYF.

This chain links TRBV30 with TRBJ2-7; weak D call: TRBD1 (6 bases). The CDR3 is made up of 13 amino acids. V was cut by 0 bases and J by 3 bases, with 9 bases left in between. CDR1 GTSNPN and CDR2 SVGIG come from the germline V gene (reference sequence). DNA of the CDR3: TGTGCCTGGAGTGTAGGACAGAACTACGAGCAGTACTTC. Protein sequence: CAWSVGQNYEQYF.

The genes are TRBV4-1 and TRBJ2-7; 9 bases are a match to TRBD1. The length of the CDR3 is 14 residues. V lost 3 bases and J lost 5; bases outside the gene matches: 5. Germline CDR1 is MGHRA and CDR2 is YSYEKL. CDR3: CASSHGDRDNEQYF. The DNA for the CDR3 is TGCGCCAGCAGCCACGGGGACAGGGACAACGAGCAGTACTTC.

The rearrangement links TRBV2 to TRBJ2-1, with 12 bases matching TRBD2. The CDR3 is made up of 17 amino acids. From germline, CDR1 is SNHLY and CDR2 FYNNEI. The trim removed 6 bases at V and 0 bases at J, leaving 6 bases unmatched. CDR3 nucleotides: TGTGCCAGCAGGGGGACTAGCGGGCGAAGCTCCTACAATGAGCAGTTCTTC. Amino acid sequence: CASRGTSGRSSYNEQFF.

This sequence joins TRBV9 and TRBJ1-5, with TRBD1 matching 9 bases. The V and J ends lost 3 bases and 5 bases, in that order; junction bases with no gene match: 3. This CDR3 has 14 amino acids. Germline V gene lookup returns CDR1 SGDLS and CDR2 YYNGEE. The CDR3 spells CASSEGTGYQPQHF. The CDR3 region has the DNA TGTGCCAGCAGCGAGGGGACAGGGTATCAGCCCCAGCATTTT.

This sequence joins TRBV2 and TRBJ1-2; 11 bases are a match to TRBD1. V shed 6 bases and J 5 bases; nucleotides not matched to a gene: 8. CDR3 length equals 15 residues. The germline CDR1 and CDR2 sequences are SNHLY and FYNNEI. The CDR3 here is CASRVGQGAWYGYTF. The CDR3 nucleotides read TGTGCCAGCAGGGTCGGACAGGGGGCCTGGTATGGCTACACCTTC.

The chain couples TRBV9 to TRBJ1-1; D gene unclear. Deletions cut 1 base from V and 0 bases from J, with 4 bases between. The length of the CDR3 is 13 residues. Germline V lookup: CDR1 SGDLS, CDR2 YYNGEE. The CDR3 spells CASSVRLNTEAFF. CDR3 in DNA: TGTGCCAGCAGCGTACGGTTGAACACTGAAGCTTTCTTT.

The rearrangement links TRBV29-1 to TRBJ1-2; TRBD1 matches 9 bases. V gave up 6 bases and J gave up 4 bases; unmatched junction bases: 3. Germline CDR1 SQVTM, CDR2 ANQGSEA. The CDR3 length is 12 residues. The CDR3 DNA follows: TGCAGCGTAGCGGACAGGGGCTATGGCTACACCTTC. Amino acid sequence: CSVADRGYGYTF.

V and J are TRBV5-1 and TRBJ2-1; tentatively, D is TRBD2 (6 bases). V lost 7 bases and J 7 bases, leaving 15 bases between the germline ends. CDR3 size: 13 residues. Germline V CDR1 and CDR2: SGHRS, YFSETQ. The CDR3 protein is CASSMGGSNEQFF. CDR3 in DNA: TGCGCCAGCTCCATGGGGGGTAGTAATGAGCAGTTCTTC. Full variable domain (missing parts from reference TRBV5-1 and TRBJ2-1): KAGVTQTPRYLIKTRGQQVTLSCSPISGHRSVSWYQQTPGQGLQFLFEYFSETQRNKGNFPGRFSGRQFSNSRSEMNVSTLELGDSALYLCASSMGGSNEQFFGPGTRLTVL.

The genes are TRBV5-5 and TRBJ2-2; 7 bases align to TRBD1. The junction had 7 bases not matched to a gene; V was cut back by 4 bases and J by 4 bases. This CDR3 has 15 residues. The V gene's germline CDR1 is SGHKS and CDR2 YYEKEE (reference sequence). In nucleotides, the CDR3 is TGTGCCAGCAGCCTAAAGGGACAGCTCACCGGGGAGCTGTTTTTT. Translated: CASSLKGQLTGELFF.

The chain employs TRBV7-9 and TRBJ2-7; the match to TRBD1 covers 10 bases. The CDR3 has 14 residues. Losses at the gene ends were 4 bases for V and 4 bases for J; bases not matched to a gene: 4. CDR1 and CDR2 (germline): SEHNR, FQNEAQ (reference sequence). The CDR3 DNA is TGTGCCAGCAGCTCCGGGACAGGGGAGTACGAGCAGTACTTC. Residues: CASSSGTGEYEQYF.

The chain links TRBV2 to TRBJ2-7, with 8 bases identical to TRBD1. The CDR3 is 14 amino acids. Germline assignment: CDR1 SNHLY and CDR2 FYNNEI. V lost 6 bases to trimming and J lost 2 bases; unmatched junction nucleotides: 6. The CDR3 DNA reads TGTGCCAGCAGCCTCGACAGGGGCGCCTACGAGCAGTACTTC. This gives the protein CASSLDRGAYEQYF. Filled out from reference TRBV2 and TRBJ2-7, the complete variable domain reads EPEVTQTPSHQVTQMGQEVILRCVPISNHLYFYWYRQILGQKVEFLVSFYNNEISEKSEIFDDQFSVERPDGSNFTLKIRSTKLEDSAMYFCASSLDRGAYEQYFGPGTRLTVT.

This chain links TRBV6-6 with TRBJ1-5; perhaps TRBD1 as D (6 bases). This CDR3 has 15 residues. Germline CDR1 reads MNHNY; CDR2 reads SVGAGI (reference sequence). V shed 6 bases and J shed 0 bases, with 12 bases lying between them. CDR3 amino acids: CASSIGQYSNQPQHF. CDR3 nucleotides: TGTGCCAGCAGCATCGGACAGTATAGCAATCAGCCCCAGCATTTT.

This rearrangement joins TRBV5-1 to TRBJ2-1; 7 nucleotides align to TRBD1. V shed 4 bases, J shed 12 bases, and the junction held 13 bases outside the gene matches. CDR1 and CDR2 (germline): SGHRS, YFSETQ. This CDR3 contains 14 residues. CDR3 sequence: CASSPVAGTEGQFF. For the CDR3, the DNA is TGCGCCAGCAGCCCGGTCGCCGGGACAGAGGGGCAGTTCTTC. The full variable domain, in which reference TRBV5-1 and TRBJ2-1 provide the parts outside the CDR3, is KAGVTQTPRYLIKTRGQQVTLSCSPISGHRSVSWYQQTPGQGLQFLFEYFSETQRNKGNFPGRFSGRQFSNSRSEMNVSTLELGDSALYLCASSPVAGTEGQFFGPGTRLTVL.

The chain carries TRBV9 and TRBJ2-4, with 8 bases matching TRBD2. CDR1 is SGDLS and CDR2 is YYNGEE in the germline V gene. The V and J ends lost 0 bases and 0 bases, in that order; junction bases with no gene match: 11. The CDR3 sequence is 19 residues long. CDR3 sequence: CASSVGSLPGGIAKNIQYF. In DNA form, the CDR3 reads TGTGCCAGCAGCGTAGGCTCACTCCCGGGGGGGATAGCCAAAAACATTCAGTACTTC. The full variable domain, rest sourced from reference TRBV9 and TRBJ2-4, is DSGVTQTPKHLITATGQRVTLRCSPRSGDLSVYWYQQSLDQGLQFLIQYYNGEERAKGNILERFSAQQFPDLHSELNLSSLELGDSALYFCASSVGSLPGGIAKNIQYFGAGTRLSVL.

V and J are TRBV13 and TRBJ2-3; 7 bases are shared with TRBD2. The CDR3 loop spans 17 amino acids. J lost 0 bases, V lost 6 bases, and 12 bases had no gene match. Germline CDR1 reads PRHDT; CDR2 reads FYEKMQ (reference sequence). As DNA, the CDR3 is TGTGCCAGCAGTCGGACTAGTGTTGCCTCTAGCACAGATACGCAGTATTTT. It encodes CASSRTSVASSTDTQYF.

The V call is TRBV4-1, the J call TRBJ1-4; 9 bases align to TRBD1. V trimming: 4 bases; J trimming: 7 bases; junction bases outside the gene matches: 13. CDR3 size: 17 residues. Germline V CDR1 and CDR2: MGHRA, YSYEKL. CDR3 loop: CASSRPGQGFGREKLFF. DNA of the CDR3: TGCGCCAGCAGCCGACCGGGACAGGGCTTTGGGCGTGAAAAACTGTTTTTT.

This clone was found once. The chain recombines TRBV10-1 with TRBJ1-1, with D possibly matching TRBD1 (5 bases). The CDR3 sequence is 16 residues long. Germline CDR1 WNHNN, CDR2 SYGVQD (reference sequence). Trimming left V 5 bases short and J 1 base short, with 17 bases between. The CDR3 protein is CASSRQSRRKNTEAFF. The CDR3 bases are TGCGCCAGCAGTAGACAGTCCAGAAGGAAGAACACTGAAGCTTTCTTT.